The present T cell receptor (beta chain) was sequenced within a study of shared clonotypes between healthy human individuals. The CDR3 has 16 residues. Unmatched junction bases numbered 5, after V lost 0 bases and J lost 2 bases. Germline lookup yields CDR1 SGHAT and CDR2 FQNNGV. Study-wide results and caveats: Generation of non-shared clonotypes was less probable than generation of clonotypes shared by all four donors. Depth of sequencing was expected to influence donor clonotype sharing.

Regarding this clone: Its antigen is not known.

Only in-frame clones appear in the TCRdb table, and some are missing; sequencing was by immunoSEQ multiplex PCR. The data hold about 2 million clones, with 85% to 95% observed a single time. The TCR sequence derives from a man in his late teens or twenties in good health. The sequencing input was naive CD4+ T cells sorted from blood. As for subset: CD45RA+ positively selected. V and J are TRBV11-2 and TRBJ2-7; 9 bases agree with TRBD2. The CDR3 loop reads CASSLDRVAGAYEQYF. CDR3 bases: TGTGCCAGCAGCTTAGATCGAGTAGCGGGAGCCTACGAGCAGTACTTC.